What follows are 25 T cell receptor beta chains derived from one specimen sequenced in a study of PD-1 blockade in classical Hodgkin lymphoma. Measured with immunoSEQ multiplex PCR; TCRdb has only the in-frame clones, and not every one. This table has 30,000 or so clones, 65% to 90% appearing once. Relapse after autologous stem cell transplantation occurred in every patient, and brentuximab vedotin exposure varied. CD4+ T cells were purified from thawed PBMCs by negative selection. The specimen was CD4+ T cells from blood, collected at baseline. Every receptor here comes from a human donor with classical Hodgkin lymphoma.

V gene TRBV5-1 combines with J gene TRBJ2-7; 8 bases align to TRBD2. Germline-derived CDR1 and CDR2 are SGHRS and YFSETQ. V lost 0 bases and J lost 5; bases outside the gene matches: 4. The CDR3 contains 14 residues. The CDR3 loop is CASSLGTSYNEQYF. The DNA for the CDR3 is TGCGCCAGCAGCTTGGGGACTAGCTACAACGAGCAGTACTTC.

The gene calls are TRBV4-1 and TRBJ1-2, with a possible D match to TRBD1 (5 bases). Germline CDR1 is MGHRA and CDR2 is YSYEKL. CDR3 length: 15 residues. V gave up 4 bases and J gave up 7 bases, with 19 bases separating them. The CDR3 region has the DNA TGCGCCAGCAGCCCCCAGCCAGGGTTTGAACGTGGCTACACCTTC. Its translation: CASSPQPGFERGYTF.

J is TRBJ1-1 and V is TRBV5-1; D not certain. The V gene lost 0 bases and the J gene lost 10 bases, with 19 bases spanning the gap. The CDR3 runs to 15 residues. Germline values: CDR1 SGHRS, CDR2 YFSETQ. The CDR3 is CASSLEGRSPSPAFF. CDR3 coding DNA: TGCGCCAGCAGCTTGGAAGGACGGAGCCCATCACCAGCTTTCTTT.

V gene TRBV15 combines with J gene TRBJ2-1; maybe TRBD2 (6 bases). This CDR3 contains 15 residues. Germline V gene data show CDR1 as LNHNV and CDR2 as YYDKDF (reference sequence). V shed 1 base and J shed 8 bases, with 15 bases lying between them. DNA of the CDR3: TGTGCCACCAGCAGAGTGGGCCCCGGGAGACATGAGCAGTTCTTC. This encodes CATSRVGPGRHEQFF. The full variable domain, with the rest looked up from reference TRBV15 and TRBJ2-1, is DAMVIQNPRYQVTQFGKPVTLSCSQTLNHNVMYWYQQKSSQAPKLLFHYYDKDFNNEADTPDNFQSRRPNTSFCFLDIRSPGLGDTAMYLCATSRVGPGRHEQFFGPGTRLTVL.

This CDR3 reads CAWSEEETQYF. The CDR3 nucleotides read TGTGCCTGGTCGGAAGAAGAGACCCAGTACTTC. The J gene is TRBJ2-5, the V gene TRBV30; D is unclear. Germline V gene data show CDR1 as GTSNPN and CDR2 as SVGIG (reference sequence). The CDR3 contains 11 residues. V dropped 5 bases and J dropped 3 bases, with 7 bases sitting between them.

V is TRBV28 and J is TRBJ2-1; the match to TRBD2 covers 10 bases. The CDR3 is 15 residues long. With V trimmed by 7 bases and J by 8 bases, 11 bases remained unmatched. Germline-derived CDR1 and CDR2 are MDHEN and SYDVKM. The CDR3 sequence: CASNQREGLKDEQFF. DNA for the CDR3: TGTGCCAGCAATCAGCGGGAGGGCCTAAAGGATGAGCAGTTCTTC.

The V and J genes are TRBV5-1 and TRBJ2-3, with D possibly TRBD2 on 6 matching bases. Germline V gene lookup returns CDR1 SGHRS and CDR2 YFSETQ. CDR3 length equals 14 residues. The V gene lost 3 bases and the J gene lost 4 bases, with 12 bases spanning the gap. The CDR3 loop reads CASSSGESADTQYF. Here the CDR3 DNA reads TGCGCCAGCAGCTCGGGGGAGTCGGCAGATACGCAGTATTTT.

The chain is built from TRBV18 and TRBJ2-3, with D maybe TRBD1 (6 bases). CDR1 and CDR2 (germline): KGHSH, LQKENI. The CDR3 has 13 amino acids. Deletions cut 5 bases from V and 4 bases from J, with 10 bases between. CDR3 in amino acids: CASSWGPSDTQYF. CDR3 DNA sequence: TGTGCCAGCTCATGGGGGCCCTCAGATACGCAGTATTTT. The entire variable domain, with the rest obtained from reference TRBV18 and TRBJ2-3, is as follows: NAGVMQNPRHLVRRRGQEARLRCSPMKGHSHVYWYRQLPEEGLKFMVYLQKENIIDESGMPKERFSAEFPKEGPSILRIQQVVRGDSAAYFCASSWGPSDTQYFGPGTRLTVL.

On this clone: At the DNA level, this CDR3 is encoded by other sequences in the same sample as well. The V gene is TRBV5-1, the J gene TRBJ2-2; D remains ambiguous. The ends were cut back, 4 bases at V and 2 bases at J, with 9 bases in the middle. The germline V gene has CDR1 SGHRS and CDR2 YFSETQ. The CDR3 contains 14 residues. The CDR3 DNA is TGCGCCAGCAGCATTGACACAAACACCGGGGAGCTGTTTTTT. Translation: CASSIDTNTGELFF.

The chain employs TRBV6-1 and TRBJ2-1; 9 positions match TRBD2. The CDR3 has 14 amino acids. With V trimmed by 2 bases and J by 10 bases, 6 bases remained unmatched. Germline-derived CDR1 and CDR2 are MNHNS and SASEGT. The CDR3 DNA reads TGTGCCAGCAGTGAACTAGCGGGACCCAACGAGCAGTTCTTC. Translated: CASSELAGPNEQFF.

The chain uses TRBV18 and TRBJ2-7; D is tentatively TRBD1 or TRBD2 (5 bases each). V gave up 2 bases and J gave up 3 bases, with 14 bases separating them. CDR1 and CDR2 from the germline V gene are KGHSH and LQKENI. The CDR3 totals 15 residues. CDR3 loop: CASSPKRQGYYEQYF. The CDR3 DNA reads TGTGCCAGCTCACCAAAGCGGCAGGGCTACTACGAGCAGTACTTC. Filled out from reference TRBV18 and TRBJ2-7, the complete variable domain reads NAGVMQNPRHLVRRRGQEARLRCSPMKGHSHVYWYRQLPEEGLKFMVYLQKENIIDESGMPKERFSAEFPKEGPSILRIQQVVRGDSAAYFCASSPKRQGYYEQYFGPGTRLTVT.

The count of this clone is one. The CDR3 sequence: CASSLQEARTEAFF. In DNA form, the CDR3 reads TGTGCCAGCAGCTTACAGGAGGCTCGAACTGAAGCTTTCTTT. V and J are TRBV7-8 and TRBJ1-1; D gene unclear. Between the trimmed V and J ends, which lost 2 bases and 5 bases, there was a span of 12 bases. The V gene's germline CDR1 is SGHVS and CDR2 FQNEAQ. This CDR3 has 14 residues.

The J gene is TRBJ2-7, the V gene TRBV6-6; 7 bases align to TRBD2. CDR1 is MNHNY and CDR2 is SVGAGI in the germline V gene (reference sequence). Trimming took 6 bases from V and 4 from J; bases not matched to a gene: 12. The CDR3 runs to 15 residues. The DNA of the CDR3 is TGTGCCAGCAGCGGGGGGAGTAGTAAGCTTTACGAGCAGTACTTC. Translation: CASSGGSSKLYEQYF.

The chain has TRBV10-2 and TRBJ1-1; possible D gene TRBD1, 6 bases. The CDR3 extends over 15 amino acids. The V gene's germline CDR1 is WSHSY and CDR2 SAAADI. The ends were cut back, 7 bases at V and 1 base at J, with 16 bases in the middle. The CDR3 DNA reads as TGCGCCAGCACCAGGGGCAGAGGGGAGAACACTGAAGCTTTCTTT. It specifies CASTRGRGENTEAFF.

This sequence joins TRBV18 and TRBJ2-7; D is unresolved. CDR3 length: 12 residues. Germline loops: CDR1 KGHSH, CDR2 LQKENI. V was clipped by 6 bases and J by 5 bases, with 11 bases between them. The CDR3: CASSGGWHEQYF. CDR3 DNA sequence: TGTGCCAGCTCCGGTGGGTGGCACGAGCAGTACTTC.

Only a few counts were recorded for this clone. V gene TRBV18 combines with J gene TRBJ2-3, with D unclear. The CDR3 length is 13 residues. CDR1 is KGHSH, CDR2 LQKENI, per germline. The V gene lost 3 bases and the J gene lost 4 bases, with 8 bases spanning the gap. As DNA, the CDR3 is TGTGCCAGCTCACCTACAGTTGCAGATACGCAGTATTTT. This translates into CASSPTVADTQYF.

This clone was found a few times. V usage is TRBV6-5 and J usage is TRBJ2-2; D could derive from TRBD1 or TRBD2 (5 bases each). CDR3 size: 16 residues. V was trimmed by 4 bases and J by 4 bases, leaving 16 bases between them. Germline loops: CDR1 MNHEY, CDR2 SVGAGI. The CDR3 nucleotides read TGTGCCAGCAGTTTTGATAGCAGGGCGGGCACCGGGGAGCTGTTTTTT. It yields the protein CASSFDSRAGTGELFF.

The chain employs TRBV25-1 and TRBJ2-5; 9 nucleotides agree with TRBD2. This CDR3 region has 14 residues. Trimming at V came to 5 bases and at J to 5 bases, leaving 6 bases not matched to a gene. CDR1 and CDR2 from the germline V gene are MGHDK and SYGVNS. In DNA form, the CDR3 reads TGTGCCAGCAGTTCGCTAGCGGGAAGGGAGACCCAGTACTTC. Translating gives CASSSLAGRETQYF.

A remark on this clone: Other DNA sequences within the sample encode an identical CDR3. The chain links TRBV18 to TRBJ2-7, with TRBD2 identical over 7 bases. CDR1 is KGHSH, CDR2 LQKENI, per germline. Trimming removed 3 bases from V and 5 bases from J; junction bases left unmatched: 7. The CDR3 covers 14 residues. The CDR3 region is CASSPGGSSHEQYF. As DNA, the CDR3 is TGTGCCAGCTCACCGGGGGGGTCATCCCACGAGCAGTACTTC.

This chain links TRBV10-1 with TRBJ1-1; D ambiguous. CDR3 size: 13 residues. Germline assignment: CDR1 WNHNN and CDR2 SYGVQD (reference sequence). Deletions cut 3 bases from V and 5 bases from J, with 10 bases between. The CDR3 sequence: CASSDQPVTEAFF. As DNA, the CDR3 is TGCGCCAGCAGTGATCAGCCGGTTACTGAAGCTTTCTTT.

The chain recombines TRBV6-5 with TRBJ2-1; 7 nucleotides match TRBD2. The CDR3 totals 15 residues. CDR1 and CDR2 from the germline V gene are MNHEY and SVGAGI. The V gene end was trimmed by 2 bases and the J gene end by 8 bases; junction bases not matched to a gene: 9. The CDR3 spells CASSYGRERRYEQFF. For the CDR3, the DNA is TGTGCCAGCAGTTACGGGCGGGAGAGGCGTTATGAGCAGTTCTTC.

This clone was seen only a few times. The chain joins TRBV6-5 to TRBJ1-2; no clear D gene. In germline, CDR1 is MNHEY, CDR2 SVGAGI. This CDR3 is built from 12 residues. The V gene lost 6 bases and the J gene lost 7 bases, with 12 bases spanning the gap. CDR3 bases: TGTGCCAGCAGCCTAGGATCGGCTGGCTACACCTTC. Translating it yields CASSLGSAGYTF.

The chain couples TRBV4-3 to TRBJ2-1; 7 positions agree with TRBD2. The germline V gene has CDR1 LGHNA and CDR2 YSLEER. This CDR3 has 15 amino acids. V lost 2 bases to trimming and J lost 10 bases; unmatched junction nucleotides: 11. The CDR3 spells CASSQSQRAGSEQFF. The CDR3 nucleotides are TGCGCCAGCAGCCAATCGCAGAGAGCGGGAAGCGAGCAGTTCTTC.

The rearrangement joins TRBV5-4 to TRBJ2-1; unclear D gene. Looked up from germline, CDR1 is SGHNT and CDR2 is YYREEE (reference sequence). The CDR3 has 15 residues. The V gene lost 0 bases and the J gene lost 0 bases, with 7 bases spanning the gap. CDR3 bases: TGTGCCAGCAGCTTGGGAAGTGACTCCTACAATGAGCAGTTCTTC. Protein: CASSLGSDSYNEQFF.

The chain joins TRBV4-2 to TRBJ2-1, with 9 bases identical to TRBD2. CDR1 is LGHNA, CDR2 YNFKEQ, per germline. The length of the CDR3 is 17 residues. The junction had 7 bases not matched to a gene; V was cut back by 0 bases and J by 4 bases. The CDR3 protein is CASSQDEDSGGYNEQFF. The CDR3, as DNA: TGTGCCAGCAGCCAAGATGAAGATAGCGGGGGTTACAATGAGCAGTTCTTC.